Presented here are 8 T cell receptor beta chains from one specimen sequenced in a study of control samples from healthy donors and cancer patients (dated by TCRdb to between 2020 and 2021). Library method: the immunoSEQ multiplex PCR assay. TCRdb limited this immuneACCESS table to in-frame rearrangements with V and J called. A share of clones is missing; checked studies link under half to unresolved V genes, and the rest is unexplained. The table for this sample lists about 84,000 clones; roughly 91% of them were counted only once. 17% of the sample comes from the top ten. Sequencing input: blood. These receptors came from a man in his fifties in good health.

CDR3 bases: TGTGCCAGCAGTAAGGATATACAGGGCAACGAAGCTTTCTTT. Translation gives CASSKDIQGNEAFF. V usage is TRBV3-1 (or the pseudogene TRBV3-2) and J usage is TRBJ1-1; weak D call: TRBD1 (6 bases). The ends were cut back, 6 bases at V and 8 bases at J, with 19 bases in the middle. The CDR3 length is 14 residues. Germline CDR1 is LGHDT and CDR2 is YNNKEL (reference sequence).

CDR3 coding DNA: TGTGCCACCAGTGATCCCCGGACAGGGCAAGAGACCCAGTACTTC. Amino acid sequence: CATSDPRTGQETQYF. This chain connects TRBV24-1 to TRBJ2-5, with 8 positions matching TRBD1. The ends lost 3 bases at V and 2 bases at J; junction bases unmatched: 4. This CDR3 region has 15 residues. The germline V gene encodes CDR1 KGHDR and CDR2 SFDVKD.

This clone has a handful of counts. The rearrangement joins TRBV10-3 to TRBJ2-7; no definite D call. The CDR3 sequence is 13 residues long. Germline CDR1 and CDR2: ENHRY and SYGVKD. The V and J ends lost 6 bases and 6 bases respectively, with 15 bases between them. CDR3 nucleotides: TGTGCCATCAGGGGGTCCGGAGATGGCGAGCAGTACTTC. Encoded protein: CAIRGSGDGEQYF.

This chain joins TRBV6-2 or TRBV6-3 and TRBJ1-2, with D possibly matching TRBD1 (5 bases). Trimming took off 0 bases at V and 5 bases at J, with 13 bases between the two ends. This CDR3 spans 15 amino acids. CDR1 and CDR2 from the germline V gene are MNHEY and SVGEGT. The CDR3 loop reads CASSYSKDTQYGYTF. As DNA, the CDR3 is TGTGCCAGCAGTTACTCCAAGGACACCCAATATGGCTACACCTTC.

This clone is classed as medium-sized. The chain couples TRBV5-6 to TRBJ1-4; D perhaps matches TRBD1 (6 bases). Deletions cut 1 base from V and 8 bases from J, with 15 bases between. Germline loops: CDR1 SGHDT, CDR2 YYEEEE. The CDR3 totals 15 residues. The CDR3 nucleotides are TGTGCCAGCAGCTTGTTGTTGGGGGCGCGAGAAAAACTGTTTTTT. It codes for CASSLLLGAREKLFF.

This clone was seen once. The chain combines TRBV15 with TRBJ1-5; D call uncertain. This CDR3 is 12 amino acids long. The germline V and J ends were trimmed by 1 base and 7 bases, with 5 bases remaining between them. The germline gives CDR1 LNHNV, CDR2 YYDKDF (reference sequence). For the CDR3, the DNA is TGTGCCACCAGCAGAGGTTACCAGCCCCAGCATTTT. It is translated as CATSRGYQPQHF.

This chain connects TRBV5-5 to TRBJ1-5; D possibly corresponds to TRBD1 (5 bases). V was shortened by 1 base and J by 5 bases, with 13 bases between the two germline ends. Germline values: CDR1 SGHKS, CDR2 YYEKEE (reference sequence). The length of the CDR3 is 15 residues. In nucleotides, the CDR3 is TGTGCCAGCAGCTTGATAGGGACTCCAGATCAGCCCCAGCATTTT. Protein: CASSLIGTPDQPQHF.

This chain uses TRBV15 with TRBJ2-4; 9 nucleotides align to TRBD1. V dropped 0 bases and J dropped 6; count of bases not matched to a gene: 6. Germline CDR1 and CDR2: LNHNV and YYDKDF (reference sequence). This CDR3 region has 16 residues. The CDR3 bases are TGTGCCACCAGCAGAGATATCAGACAGGGGGTAAACATTCAGTACTTC. This sequence encodes CATSRDIRQGVNIQYF.